This T cell receptor (beta chain) was documented in a study of T-cell memory formation after mild COVID-19. Study-wide context: TCR clusters were largely donor specific.

Constant-segment primers and 5'RACE yielded cDNA libraries for TCR alpha and TCR beta, each carrying sample barcodes and UMIs. MiXCR, run by TCRdb on the 5' RACE reads, gives a single entry per CDR3 protein. The sample contains under 150,000 distinct CDR3 sequences, 20% to 25% of which appear only once. The study, taken as a whole, reports: Most CD4+ clones that shrank were in CM and EM, while CD8+ ones turned up in EMRA.

V shed 2 bases and J shed 1 base, with 5 bases lying between them. Germline assignment: CDR1 MGHRA and CDR2 YSYEKL. This CDR3 is built from 13 residues. On this clonotype: Its target is unknown.

Sequencing was done on a sample of PBMCs or a T cell subset sorted from them (not recorded which). The receptor was isolated from a man in his late teens or twenties who had mild COVID-19 (a few samples of this study predate the infection). Cell type and time point are not known. J is TRBJ1-1 and V is TRBV4-1; no reliable D call. Here the CDR3 reads CASSQRENTEAFF. CDR3 in DNA: TGCGCCAGCAGCCAAAGAGAGAACACTGAAGCTTTCTTT.